Shown below are 2 T cell receptor beta chains from a single sample sequenced in a study of cytomegalovirus exposure and HLA in healthy donors. Use of 60 Vbeta and 13 Jbeta primers characterized the PCR. Sequencing used immunoSEQ multiplex PCR; TCRdb keeps in-frame clones, though not all of them. The data contain 110,000 to 150,000 clones, around 79% of them singletons. What was sequenced was PBMCs. All receptors come from a woman aged 25 to 39 in good health and CMV-seronegative.

The J gene is TRBJ2-7, the V gene TRBV18; D not resolved. Per germline, CDR1 KGHSH and CDR2 LQKENI. The CDR3 is 12 residues long. V gave up 3 bases and J gave up 5 bases, with 8 bases separating them. DNA for the CDR3: TGTGCCAGCTCACCCGAGTCCCACGAGCAGTACTTC. Translating it yields CASSPESHEQYF.

The V and J genes are TRBV6-6 and TRBJ2-3, with 7 nucleotides matching TRBD2. The junction had 8 bases not matched to a gene; V was cut back by 7 bases and J by 1 base. The germline V gene encodes CDR1 MNHNY and CDR2 SVGAGI (reference sequence). The CDR3 sequence is 15 residues long. CDR3 protein: CASNQRGMGTDTQYF. DNA for the CDR3: TGTGCCAGCAATCAGCGGGGAATGGGCACAGATACGCAGTATTTT.